These T cell receptor beta chains were read from a single sample in a study of blood T cell repertoires in COVID-19. Assay used: immunoSEQ multiplex PCR; TCRdb lists only in-frame clones, some missing. The sample shows 330,000 or so clones, approximately 88% of them seen only once. The specimen sequenced was peripheral blood. These receptor sequences come from a man younger than 45 with COVID-19, enrolled during active disease. Both conserved end residues are part of each CDR3. Fields, in order: D gene, clone size, J gene, V gene, CDR3 DNA, CDR3 protein. D genes are given only for firm matches. Expanded clones get a size class; other rows say once, few or many, or leave the size out.

D gene: TRBD1
clone size: once
J gene: TRBJ2-5
V gene: TRBV11-2
CDR3 DNA: TGTGCCAGCAGCTTAGTATGGACAGGGGGAGGAGAGACCCAGTACTTC
CDR3 protein: CASSLVWTGGGETQYF

D gene: .
clone size: .
J gene: TRBJ2-3
V gene: TRBV7-2
CDR3 DNA: TGTGCCAGCAGCTTGGGACTCCCCGGGGCAGATACGCAGTATTTT
CDR3 protein: CASSLGLPGADTQYF

D gene: TRBD1
clone size: .
J gene: TRBJ2-3
V gene: TRBV5-1
CDR3 DNA: TGCGCCAGCAAAAGAGAAACAGGGGTTACAGATACGCAGTATTTT
CDR3 protein: CASKRETGVTDTQYF

D gene: .
clone size: .
J gene: TRBJ1-5
V gene: TRBV10-3
CDR3 DNA: TGTGCCATCAGTGAGTCCAGGGGAATAAGCAATCAGCCCCAGCATTTT
CDR3 protein: CAISESRGISNQPQHF

D gene: .
clone size: .
J gene: TRBJ1-1
V gene: TRBV7-3
CDR3 DNA: TGTGCCAGCAGCTTAGGGGGACATCGGAACACTGAAGCTTTCTTT
CDR3 protein: CASSLGGHRNTEAFF

D gene: .
clone size: .
J gene: TRBJ1-2
V gene: TRBV15
CDR3 DNA: TGTGCCACCAGCAGAGGGGCCTACGAATTTTATGGCTACACCTTC
CDR3 protein: CATSRGAYEFYGYTF

D gene: TRBD1
clone size: few
J gene: TRBJ1-4
V gene: TRBV15
CDR3 DNA: TGTGCCACCAGCAGTAACCGAGGGACAGGGTCTAATGAAAAACTGTTTTTT
CDR3 protein: CATSSNRGTGSNEKLFF

D gene: .
clone size: .
J gene: TRBJ2-3
V gene: TRBV9
CDR3 DNA: TGTGCCAGCACGCGGACAGGCACAGATACGCAGTATTTT
CDR3 protein: CASTRTGTDTQYF

D gene: .
clone size: .
J gene: TRBJ1-2
V gene: TRBV5-5
CDR3 DNA: TGTGCCAGCAGCTTGGGTGGGGGCGGACTCTATGGCTACACCTTC
CDR3 protein: CASSLGGGGLYGYTF

D gene: TRBD1
clone size: .
J gene: TRBJ1-6
V gene: TRBV11-3
CDR3 DNA: TGTGCCAGCAGCTTAGTGCGCGGGACAGGGAGGATTTCACCCCTCCACTTT
CDR3 protein: CASSLVRGTGRISPLHF

D gene: .
clone size: .
J gene: TRBJ1-5
V gene: TRBV7-6
CDR3 DNA: TGTGCCAGCAGCTTAGCGGTTCCTAATCGTCGACAGCCCCAGCATTTT
CDR3 protein: CASSLAVPNRRQPQHF

D gene: TRBD1
clone size: .
J gene: TRBJ2-3
V gene: TRBV30
CDR3 DNA: TGTGCCTGGAGCCTAGGGGACAGGGTATCGGGCACGCAGTATTTT
CDR3 protein: CAWSLGDRVSGTQYF

D gene: TRBD2
clone size: .
J gene: TRBJ2-3
V gene: TRBV11-2
CDR3 DNA: TGTGCCAGCAGAAGGCGGGAGAGCGCAGATACGCAGTATTTT
CDR3 protein: CASRRRESADTQYF

D gene: TRBD2
clone size: .
J gene: TRBJ2-7
V gene: TRBV27
CDR3 DNA: TGTGCCAGCAGTATGGGACTAGCGGGCTACGAGCAGTACTTC
CDR3 protein: CASSMGLAGYEQYF

D gene: .
clone size: once
J gene: TRBJ2-7
V gene: TRBV21-1
CDR3 DNA: TGTGCCAGCGGGACAGGGGTCGACGAGCAGTACTTC
CDR3 protein: CASGTGVDEQYF

D gene: TRBD2
clone size: .
J gene: TRBJ2-7
V gene: TRBV7-2
CDR3 DNA: TGTGCCAGCAGGACCCGAGAGCGGGAGGGCGAGCAGTACTTC
CDR3 protein: CASRTREREGEQYF

D gene: TRBD2
clone size: .
J gene: TRBJ2-7
V gene: TRBV3-1/TRBV3-2
CDR3 DNA: TGTGCCAGCACCACGACTAGCGGGAGCTACGAGCAGTACTTC
CDR3 protein: CASTTTSGSYEQYF

D gene: .
clone size: .
J gene: TRBJ1-5
V gene: TRBV19
CDR3 DNA: TGTGCCAGTAGTATAGAGGGAGAAGATAATCAGCCCCAGCATTTT
CDR3 protein: CASSIEGEDNQPQHF

D gene: .
clone size: .
J gene: TRBJ1-2
V gene: TRBV9
CDR3 DNA: TGTGCCAGCAGCTCACAGGCGGCGGGAGGCTACACCTTC
CDR3 protein: CASSSQAAGGYTF

D gene: TRBD2
clone size: .
J gene: TRBJ2-3
V gene: TRBV28
CDR3 DNA: TGTGCCAGCAGTCAATCTAGCGGGAGGGTGGGAGATACGCAGTATTTT
CDR3 protein: CASSQSSGRVGDTQYF

D gene: .
clone size: .
J gene: TRBJ2-7
V gene: TRBV6-5
CDR3 DNA: TGTGCCAGCAGAGATACAGGCTCCGAGCAGTACTTC
CDR3 protein: CASRDTGSEQYF

D gene: TRBD1
clone size: .
J gene: TRBJ2-7
V gene: TRBV5-5
CDR3 DNA: TGTGCCAGCAGCTCGGGACAGGGCTACGAGCAGTACTTC
CDR3 protein: CASSSGQGYEQYF

D gene: TRBD1
clone size: .
J gene: TRBJ2-7
V gene: TRBV2
CDR3 DNA: TGTGCCAGCAGTGAAGCAAAGGACAGGCGAAAAACCTACGAGCAGTACTTC
CDR3 protein: CASSEAKDRRKTYEQYF

D gene: .
clone size: .
J gene: TRBJ2-1
V gene: TRBV4-3
CDR3 DNA: TGCGCCAGCAGCCAAGAGCGGCTAGCAGGTGAGCAGTTCTTC
CDR3 protein: CASSQERLAGEQFF

D gene: .
clone size: .
J gene: TRBJ2-2
V gene: TRBV10-2
CDR3 DNA: TGCGCCAGCAGTGCCCAGGGCGGGGAGCTGTTTTTT
CDR3 protein: CASSAQGGELFF

D gene: TRBD1
clone size: .
J gene: TRBJ2-5
V gene: TRBV24-1
CDR3 DNA: TGTGCCACCAGTGACCGGGGACAGGGTATGAGAGAGACCCAGTACTTC
CDR3 protein: CATSDRGQGMRETQYF

D gene: TRBD1
clone size: once
J gene: TRBJ1-2
V gene: TRBV28
CDR3 DNA: TGTGCCAGCAGTTTATCGTTCTGGACAGGGGATGGCTACACCTTC
CDR3 protein: CASSLSFWTGDGYTF

D gene: TRBD1
clone size: .
J gene: TRBJ2-7
V gene: TRBV9
CDR3 DNA: TGTGCCAGCAGCGTCGGACAGGGTTCTTACTACGAGCAGTACTTC
CDR3 protein: CASSVGQGSYYEQYF

D gene: .
clone size: .
J gene: TRBJ2-7
V gene: TRBV28
CDR3 DNA: TGTGCCAGCAGTCTCAGGGTAAACTACGAGCAGTACTTC
CDR3 protein: CASSLRVNYEQYF

D gene: .
clone size: once
J gene: TRBJ2-1
V gene: TRBV29-1
CDR3 DNA: TGCAGCGTTGATCCAGGGCCGAGCTCCTACAATGAGCAGTTCTTC
CDR3 protein: CSVDPGPSSYNEQFF

D gene: TRBD2
clone size: .
J gene: TRBJ2-1
V gene: TRBV6-2/TRBV6-3
CDR3 DNA: TGTGCCAGCAGTAGTCCCGGGACTATGGATGAGCAGTTCTTC
CDR3 protein: CASSSPGTMDEQFF

D gene: .
clone size: .
J gene: TRBJ1-1
V gene: TRBV28
CDR3 DNA: TGTGCCAGCAGCCCGGGTGTGAGCGGAGCTTTCTTT
CDR3 protein: CASSPGVSGAFF

D gene: .
clone size: .
J gene: TRBJ1-6
V gene: TRBV5-3
CDR3 DNA: TGTGCCAGAAGCTCCCGACGGGGGTCACCCCTCCACTTT
CDR3 protein: CARSSRRGSPLHF

D gene: .
clone size: .
J gene: TRBJ2-5
V gene: TRBV7-7
CDR3 DNA: TGTGCCAGCAGCTTACAGGGTTTACAAGAGACCCAGTACTTC
CDR3 protein: CASSLQGLQETQYF

D gene: TRBD1
clone size: .
J gene: TRBJ2-7
V gene: TRBV27
CDR3 DNA: TGTGCCAGCAGTCCACGGACAGGGCCCTACGAGCAGTACTTC
CDR3 protein: CASSPRTGPYEQYF

D gene: TRBD1
clone size: .
J gene: TRBJ1-5
V gene: TRBV7-2
CDR3 DNA: TGTGCCAGCAGCTTCACAGGGGTAGGACAGCCCCAGCATTTT
CDR3 protein: CASSFTGVGQPQHF

D gene: TRBD1
clone size: .
J gene: TRBJ1-3
V gene: TRBV6-6
CDR3 DNA: TGTGCCAGCAGTTACTTAACAGGGGGCTCTGGAAACACCATATATTTT
CDR3 protein: CASSYLTGGSGNTIYF

D gene: .
clone size: .
J gene: TRBJ1-6
V gene: TRBV9
CDR3 DNA: TGTGCCAGCAGCGTAGGACAGCCGAGCTCCTATAATTCACCCCTCCACTTT
CDR3 protein: CASSVGQPSSYNSPLHF